Here is one T cell receptor beta chain with its context. The data were taken from a study of Ad26.COV2.S vaccination and SARS-CoV-2 variants. The treatment denotes: 15 to 20 received Ad26.COV2.S at low or high dose, single or two shots; 5 received placebo; per-sample allocation not given. Samples were taken on day 63 after the first vaccine or placebo injection. Measured with immunoSEQ multiplex PCR; TCRdb has only the in-frame clones, and not every one. The sample has 350,000 to 400,000 clones; about 85% are singletons. The CDR3 extends over 19 amino acids. Per the germline V gene, CDR1 is MGHRA and CDR2 is YSYEKL. J gave up 3 bases and V 1 base, and 9 bases lay outside the gene matches.

Sequencing was performed on peripheral blood, taken in a trial of Ad26.COV2.S vaccine versus placebo. V gene TRBV4-1 combines with J gene TRBJ2-6; the match to TRBD1 covers 10 bases. This TCR derives from a person between 18 and 65 years old who received the Ad26.COV2.S COVID-19 vaccine or a placebo. CDR3 bases: TGCGCCAGCAGCCAAGGGCATGGACAGGGGGTGGGTGGGGCCAACGTCCTGACTTTC. This sequence encodes CASSQGHGQGVGGANVLTF.